This T cell receptor beta chain is drawn from a study of T cell responses to AZD1222 COVID-19 vaccine. About the research overall: Investigators merged groups given second doses at roughly 4 or roughly 12 weeks. Overall study findings and caveats: The CD4 TCRs associated with vaccination extended across spike and predominated at 160-218 and 743-854.

About this clone itself: Its antigen is still unknown.

TCRdb's copy holds only in-frame clones and misses some; the assay was immunoSEQ multiplex PCR. The repertoire holds some 97,000 clones, with nearly 95% as singletons. The CDR3 consists of 14 residues. Germline loops: CDR1 LNHDA, CDR2 SQIVND (reference sequence). V was trimmed by 3 bases and J by 5 bases, leaving 13 bases between them. Here the sequenced sample was peripheral blood, taken on day 0 of AZD1222 vaccination. J is TRBJ1-1 and V is TRBV19; TRBD1 is a possible D gene (6 bases). The receptor was isolated from an adult in good health. CDR3 in DNA: TGTGCCAGTAGTATTCGGGGGCTGGGAACTGAAGCTTTCTTT. As protein: CASSIRGLGTEAFF.